The text below deals with one T cell receptor (beta chain). The sample is drawn from a study of blood T cells in healthy people across ages. The germline V gene encodes CDR1 MNHEY and CDR2 SMNVEV (reference sequence). V lost 5 bases and J lost 0, with 10 bases in between. This CDR3 has 15 residues. The authors ran a second PCR of 7 to 11 cycles using a sample-barcoded 5' primer and a J-beta primer mix. TCRdb independently ran MiXCR on the 5' RACE reads; one entry per CDR3 protein. The sample records roughly 900,000 distinct CDR3 sequences, approximately 49% being singletons. The V call is TRBV27, the J call TRBJ1-4; no clear D. The material sequenced was blood. The source of this sequence is a man aged 25 to 40 in good health. Here the CDR3 reads CASSPWTATNEKLFF. CDR3 in DNA: TGTGCCAGCAGTCCCTGGACGGCAACTAATGAAAAACTGTTTTTT.